The clone carrying this T cell receptor (beta chain) has just a few counts. These data belong to a study of glioma-infiltrating T cells. This CDR3 contains 15 residues. CDR1 is MGHRA and CDR2 is YSYEKL in the germline V gene. J lost 2 bases, V lost 4 bases, and 5 bases had no gene match. Using RNA template, CDR3s of TCR alpha and beta were amplified with iRepertoire arm-PCR. TCRdb redid the calling of the multiplex PCR reads with MiXCR, one entry per CDR3 protein. The sample gives 300,000 to 450,000 distinct CDR3 sequences, 41% of which show up once; about 12% is in the top ten. V is TRBV4-1 and J is TRBJ2-7; 10 bases are a match to TRBD1. This TCR derives from a human donor with low-grade glioma or glioblastoma, undergoing nonglioma brain surgery, or in good health (not recorded which). The specimen was glioma tissue, nonneoplastic brain tissue, or PBMCs (not recorded which). The CDR3 loop reads CASSPGTGAPYEQYF. The CDR3 nucleotides read TGCGCCAGCAGCCCCGGGACAGGGGCCCCCTACGAGCAGTACTTC.